Below are 2 T cell receptor beta chains sequenced from a single sample in a study of blood T cell repertoires in COVID-19. The assay was immunoSEQ multiplex PCR, and TCRdb's table has in-frame clones only and misses some. This sample has approximately 57,000 clones, with around nine tenths found just once. The sample was peripheral blood. These TCRs come from a man in his fifties with acute or convalescent COVID-19.

V and J are TRBV6-2 or TRBV6-3 and TRBJ2-3, with 7 bases that match TRBD1. The germline gives CDR1 MNHEY, CDR2 SVGEGT. The V and J ends lost 2 bases and 2 bases, in that order; junction bases with no gene match: 16. The CDR3 runs to 19 residues. This CDR3 reads CASSYDLFDTTGNTDTQYF. The CDR3 DNA sequence: TGTGCCAGCAGTTACGACCTATTTGATACGACAGGGAACACAGATACGCAGTATTTT.

The chain combines TRBV18 with TRBJ1-4, with D possibly TRBD1 on 5 matching bases. The CDR3 is 14 residues long. The V gene lost 6 bases and the J gene lost 0 bases, with 8 bases spanning the gap. Germline V gene lookup returns CDR1 KGHSH and CDR2 LQKENI. The CDR3 region is CASSQGPTNEKLFF. The CDR3 region has the DNA TGTGCCAGCTCCCAGGGTCCAACTAATGAAAAACTGTTTTTT.